The T cell receptor (beta chain) described here comes from a study of T cells in Graves' hyperthyroidism and ophthalmopathy. RNA transcripts served as the template for amplifying TCR beta CDR3 regions. Researchers ran a first-round RT-PCR on the TCR CDR3 using the HTBI primer set. TCRdb passed the multiplex PCR reads through MiXCR, listing each CDR3 protein once. This table holds approximately 530,000 distinct CDR3 sequences, 16% found once. Germline CDR1 is MNHEY and CDR2 is SVGEGT. The V and J ends lost 6 bases and 7 bases, in that order; junction bases with no gene match: 8. The CDR3 runs 15 residues.

The sequenced sample was blood. The receptor was derived from a woman aged 18 to 35 with Graves' hyperthyroidism. The rearrangement links TRBV6-2 or TRBV6-3 to TRBJ2-2; 10 bases map to TRBD2. The CDR3 sequence is CASRPSGGSVGELFF. CDR3 coding DNA: TGTGCCAGCAGACCTAGCGGGGGATCCGTCGGGGAGCTGTTTTTT.